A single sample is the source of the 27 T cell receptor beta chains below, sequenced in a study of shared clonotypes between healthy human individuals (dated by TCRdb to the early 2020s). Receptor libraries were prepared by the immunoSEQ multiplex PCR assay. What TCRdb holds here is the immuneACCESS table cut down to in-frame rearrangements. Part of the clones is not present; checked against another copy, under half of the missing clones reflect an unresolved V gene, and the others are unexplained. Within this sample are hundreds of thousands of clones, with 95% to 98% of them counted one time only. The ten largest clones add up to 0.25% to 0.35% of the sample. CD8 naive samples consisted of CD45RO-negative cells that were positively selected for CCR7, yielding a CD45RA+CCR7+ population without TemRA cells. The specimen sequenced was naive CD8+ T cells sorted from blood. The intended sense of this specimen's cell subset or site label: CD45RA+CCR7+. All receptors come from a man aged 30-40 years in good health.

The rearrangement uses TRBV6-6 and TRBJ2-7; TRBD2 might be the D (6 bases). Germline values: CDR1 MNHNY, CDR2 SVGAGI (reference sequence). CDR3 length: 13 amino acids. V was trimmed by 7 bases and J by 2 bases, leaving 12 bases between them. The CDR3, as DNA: TGTGCCAGCAATACGGGAGTTACCTACGAGCAGTACTTC. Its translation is CASNTGVTYEQYF.

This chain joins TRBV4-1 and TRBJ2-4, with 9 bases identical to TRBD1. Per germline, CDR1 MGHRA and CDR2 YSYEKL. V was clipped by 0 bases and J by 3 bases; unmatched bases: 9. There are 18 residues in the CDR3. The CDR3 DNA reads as TGCGCCAGCAGCCAAGATGACAGGGGGTGGTTAAGCAAAAACATTCAGTACTTC. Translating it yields CASSQDDRGWLSKNIQYF.

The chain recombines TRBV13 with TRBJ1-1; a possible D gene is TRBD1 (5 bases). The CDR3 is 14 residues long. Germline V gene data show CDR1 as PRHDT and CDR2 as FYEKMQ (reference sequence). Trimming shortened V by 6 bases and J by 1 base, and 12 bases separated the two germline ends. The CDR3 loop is CASRDTSGNTEAFF. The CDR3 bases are TGTGCCAGCAGGGACACTTCCGGGAACACTGAAGCTTTCTTT.

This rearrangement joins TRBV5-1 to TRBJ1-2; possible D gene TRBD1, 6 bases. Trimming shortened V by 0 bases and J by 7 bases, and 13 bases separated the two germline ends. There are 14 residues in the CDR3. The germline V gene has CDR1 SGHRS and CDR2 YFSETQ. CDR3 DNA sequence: TGCGCCAGCAGCTTGGATATGGGGGGCGGTGGCTACACCTTC. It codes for CASSLDMGGGGYTF.

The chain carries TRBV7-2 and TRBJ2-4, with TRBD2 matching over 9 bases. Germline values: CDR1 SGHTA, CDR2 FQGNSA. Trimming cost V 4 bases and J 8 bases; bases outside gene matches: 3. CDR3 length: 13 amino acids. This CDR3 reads CASSWTSEDIQYF. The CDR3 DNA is TGTGCCAGCAGCTGGACTAGCGAAGACATTCAGTACTTC.

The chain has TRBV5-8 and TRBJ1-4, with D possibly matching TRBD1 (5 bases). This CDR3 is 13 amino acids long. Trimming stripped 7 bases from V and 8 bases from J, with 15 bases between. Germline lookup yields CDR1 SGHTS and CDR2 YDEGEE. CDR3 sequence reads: CASGPGAAEKLFF. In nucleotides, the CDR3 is TGTGCCAGCGGCCCCGGGGCAGCCGAAAAACTGTTTTTT.

The CDR3 spells CASKSLAEPYEQYF. DNA for the CDR3: TGTGCCAGCAAGTCACTAGCGGAACCCTACGAGCAGTACTTC. J is TRBJ2-7 and V is TRBV27; 8 bases agree with TRBD2. J lost 2 bases, V lost 7 bases, and 7 bases had no gene match. This CDR3 has 14 amino acids. The germline V gene encodes CDR1 MNHEY and CDR2 SMNVEV (reference sequence).

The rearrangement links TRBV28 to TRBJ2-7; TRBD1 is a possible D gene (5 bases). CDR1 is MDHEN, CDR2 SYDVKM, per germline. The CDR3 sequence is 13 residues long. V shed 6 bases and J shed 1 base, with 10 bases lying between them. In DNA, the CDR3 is TGTGCCAGCAGAAACAGGAATTCCTACGAGCAGTACTTC. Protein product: CASRNRNSYEQYF.

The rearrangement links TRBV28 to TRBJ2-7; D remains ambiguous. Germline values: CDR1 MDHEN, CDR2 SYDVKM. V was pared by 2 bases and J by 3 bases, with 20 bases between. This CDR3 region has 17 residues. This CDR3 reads CASSLPRVRYGLYEQYF. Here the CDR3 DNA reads TGTGCCAGCAGTTTACCCCGAGTCAGGTACGGCCTCTACGAGCAGTACTTC.

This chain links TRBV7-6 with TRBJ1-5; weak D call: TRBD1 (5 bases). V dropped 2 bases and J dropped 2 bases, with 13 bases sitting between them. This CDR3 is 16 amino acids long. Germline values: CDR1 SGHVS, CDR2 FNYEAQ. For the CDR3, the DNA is TGTGCCAGCAGCTTATCGGGGGGATCTGGCAATCAGCCCCAGCATTTT. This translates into CASSLSGGSGNQPQHF.

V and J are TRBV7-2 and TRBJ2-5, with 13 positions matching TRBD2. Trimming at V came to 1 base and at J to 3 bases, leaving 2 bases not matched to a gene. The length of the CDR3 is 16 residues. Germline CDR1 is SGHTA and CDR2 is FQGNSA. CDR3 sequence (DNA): TGTGCCAGCAGCTTAGGAGGGACTAGCGGGGAAGAGACCCAGTACTTC. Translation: CASSLGGTSGEETQYF. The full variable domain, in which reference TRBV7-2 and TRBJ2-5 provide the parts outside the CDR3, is GAGVSQSPSNKVTEKGKDVELRCDPISGHTALYWYRQSLGQGLEFLIYFQGNSAPDKSGLPSDRFSAERTGGSVSTLTIQRTQQEDSAVYLCASSLGGTSGEETQYFGPGTRLLVL.

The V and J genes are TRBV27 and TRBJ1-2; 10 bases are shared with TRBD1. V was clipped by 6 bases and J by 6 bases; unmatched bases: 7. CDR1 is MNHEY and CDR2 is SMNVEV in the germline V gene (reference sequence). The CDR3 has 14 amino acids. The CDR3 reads CASRLGTGVNGYTF. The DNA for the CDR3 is TGTGCCAGCAGGTTAGGGACAGGGGTTAATGGCTACACCTTC.

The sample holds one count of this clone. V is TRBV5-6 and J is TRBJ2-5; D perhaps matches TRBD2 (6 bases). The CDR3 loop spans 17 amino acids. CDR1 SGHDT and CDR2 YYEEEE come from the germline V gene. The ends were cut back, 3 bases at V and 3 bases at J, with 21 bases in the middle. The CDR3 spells CASSSPVADTSEETQYF. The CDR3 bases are TGTGCCAGCAGCTCCCCCGTAGCGGACACTTCCGAAGAGACCCAGTACTTC.

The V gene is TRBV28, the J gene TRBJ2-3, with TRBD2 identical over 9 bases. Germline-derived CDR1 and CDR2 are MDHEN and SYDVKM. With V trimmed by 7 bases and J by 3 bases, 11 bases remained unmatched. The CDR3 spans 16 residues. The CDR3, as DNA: TGTGCCAGCACTCTCGGAGCTAGCGGGGAAACAGATACGCAGTATTTT. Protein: CASTLGASGETDTQYF.

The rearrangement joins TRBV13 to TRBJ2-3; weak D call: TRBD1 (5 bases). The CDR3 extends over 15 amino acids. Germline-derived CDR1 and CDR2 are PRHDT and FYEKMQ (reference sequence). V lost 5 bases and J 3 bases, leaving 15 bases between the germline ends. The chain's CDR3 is CASSRIPTVTDTQYF. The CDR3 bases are TGTGCCAGCAGCCGAATCCCGACAGTGACAGATACGCAGTATTTT.

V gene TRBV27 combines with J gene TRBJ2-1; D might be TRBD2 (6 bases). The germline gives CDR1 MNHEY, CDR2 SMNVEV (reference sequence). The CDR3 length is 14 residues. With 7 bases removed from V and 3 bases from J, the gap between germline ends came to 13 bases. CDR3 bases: TGTGCCAGCACATCCCGGGACTTCTACAATGAGCAGTTCTTC. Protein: CASTSRDFYNEQFF.

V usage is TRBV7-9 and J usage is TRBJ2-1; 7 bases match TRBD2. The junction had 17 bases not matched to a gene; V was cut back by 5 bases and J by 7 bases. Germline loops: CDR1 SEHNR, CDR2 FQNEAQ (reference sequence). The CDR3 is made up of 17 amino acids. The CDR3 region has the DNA TGTGCCAGCAGCACCACACCTGGCGGGAGCTCCGGAAATGAGCAGTTCTTC. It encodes CASSTTPGGSSGNEQFF.

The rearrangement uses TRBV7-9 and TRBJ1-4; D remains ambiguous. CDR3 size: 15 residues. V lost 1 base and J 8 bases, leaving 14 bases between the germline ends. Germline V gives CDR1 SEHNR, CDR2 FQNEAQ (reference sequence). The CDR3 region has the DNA TGTGCCAGCAGCTTAGGGAAACCCGAATTGGAAAAACTGTTTTTT. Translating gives CASSLGKPELEKLFF.

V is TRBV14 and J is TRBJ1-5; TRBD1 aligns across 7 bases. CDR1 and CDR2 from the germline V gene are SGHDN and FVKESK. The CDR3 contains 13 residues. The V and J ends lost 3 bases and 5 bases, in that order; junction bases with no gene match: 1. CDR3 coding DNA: TGTGCCAGCAGCCAGACAGGGTATCAGCCCCAGCATTTT. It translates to CASSQTGYQPQHF.

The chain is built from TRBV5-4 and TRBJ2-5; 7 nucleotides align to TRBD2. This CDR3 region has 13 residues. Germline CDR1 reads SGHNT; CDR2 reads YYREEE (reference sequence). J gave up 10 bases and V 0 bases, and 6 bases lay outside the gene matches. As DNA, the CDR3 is TGTGCCAGCAGCTTGGGGGATAGCGGGTTCCAGTACTTC. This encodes CASSLGDSGFQYF.

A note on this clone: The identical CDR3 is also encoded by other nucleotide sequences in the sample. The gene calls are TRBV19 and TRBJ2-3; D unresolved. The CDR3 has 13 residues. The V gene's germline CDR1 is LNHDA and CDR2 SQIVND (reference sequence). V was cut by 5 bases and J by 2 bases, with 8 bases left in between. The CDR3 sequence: CASSLTSTDTQYF. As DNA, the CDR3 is TGTGCCAGTAGTCTCACCTCCACAGATACGCAGTATTTT.

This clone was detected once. The CDR3 DNA reads TGTGCCAGCAGCTTAATCAATCAGGAGAACACTGAAGCTTTCTTT. It translates to CASSLINQENTEAFF. V gene TRBV7-9 combines with J gene TRBJ1-1, with D unclear. Germline CDR1 reads SEHNR; CDR2 reads FQNEAQ (reference sequence). V gave up 2 bases and J gave up 1 base, with 11 bases separating them. CDR3 length equals 15 residues.

The CDR3 reads CSATPVVGTGGATFSYEQYF. In nucleotides, the CDR3 is TGCAGCGCAACCCCTGTTGTGGGGACAGGGGGTGCCACCTTCTCCTACGAGCAGTACTTC. The gene calls are TRBV29-1 and TRBJ2-7; 11 nucleotides match TRBD1. V was pared by 7 bases and J by 0 bases, with 23 bases of the junction left unmatched. The CDR3 sequence is 20 residues long. CDR1 is SQVTM, CDR2 ANQGSEA, per germline.

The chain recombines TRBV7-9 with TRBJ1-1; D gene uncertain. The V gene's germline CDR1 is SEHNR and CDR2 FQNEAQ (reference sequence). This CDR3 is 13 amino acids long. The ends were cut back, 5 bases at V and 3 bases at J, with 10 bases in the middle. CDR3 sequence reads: CASSLPPHTEAFF. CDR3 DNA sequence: TGTGCCAGCAGCCTCCCACCTCACACTGAAGCTTTCTTT.

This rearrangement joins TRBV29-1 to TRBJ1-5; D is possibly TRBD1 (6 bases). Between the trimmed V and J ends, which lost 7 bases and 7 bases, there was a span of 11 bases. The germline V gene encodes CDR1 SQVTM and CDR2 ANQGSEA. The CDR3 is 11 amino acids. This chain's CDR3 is CSDRVRQPQHF. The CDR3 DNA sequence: TGCAGCGACAGGGTCCGGCAGCCCCAGCATTTT.

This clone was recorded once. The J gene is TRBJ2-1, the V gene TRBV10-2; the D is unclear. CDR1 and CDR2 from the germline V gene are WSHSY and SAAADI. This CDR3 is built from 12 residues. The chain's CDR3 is CACLGLDNEQFF. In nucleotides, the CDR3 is TGCGCTTGCTTGGGTCTCGACAATGAGCAGTTCTTC.

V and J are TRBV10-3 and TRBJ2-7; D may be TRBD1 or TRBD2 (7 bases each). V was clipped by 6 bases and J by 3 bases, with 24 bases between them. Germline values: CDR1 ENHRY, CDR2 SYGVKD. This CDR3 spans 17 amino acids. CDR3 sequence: CAIRETVGQGGLYEQYF. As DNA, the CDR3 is TGTGCCATCAGGGAAACAGTCGGGCAGGGGGGGCTCTACGAGCAGTACTTC.